This T cell receptor beta chain comes out of a study of blood T cell repertoires in COVID-19. This clone has just a few counts. Libraries were prepared by immunoSEQ multiplex PCR; TCRdb keeps only in-frame clonotypes and omits some of them. This sample has 60,000 to 70,000 clones, with roughly four fifths found just once. The receptor comes from an older woman with acute or convalescent COVID-19. The sample was peripheral blood.

The CDR3 is CAWSGLGGSSSNQPQHF. CDR3 in DNA: TGTGCCTGGAGTGGTTTAGGAGGGAGTAGTAGCAATCAGCCCCAGCATTTT. V gene TRBV30 combines with J gene TRBJ1-5, with D unclear. This CDR3 has 17 residues. CDR1 is GTSNPN and CDR2 is SVGIG in the germline V gene (reference sequence). The V and J ends lost 1 base and 0 bases respectively, with 16 bases between them.